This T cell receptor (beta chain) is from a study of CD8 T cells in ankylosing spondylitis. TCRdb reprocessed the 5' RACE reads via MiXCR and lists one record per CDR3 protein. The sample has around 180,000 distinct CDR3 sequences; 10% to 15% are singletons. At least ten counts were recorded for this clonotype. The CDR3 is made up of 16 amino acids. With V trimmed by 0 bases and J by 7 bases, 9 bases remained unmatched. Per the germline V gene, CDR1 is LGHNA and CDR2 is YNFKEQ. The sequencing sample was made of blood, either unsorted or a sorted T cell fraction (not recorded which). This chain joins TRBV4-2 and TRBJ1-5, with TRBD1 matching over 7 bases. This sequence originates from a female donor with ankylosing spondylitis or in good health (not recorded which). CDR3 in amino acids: CASSQEVGGTGQPQHF. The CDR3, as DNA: TGTGCCAGCAGCCAAGAAGTAGGGGGCACTGGACAGCCCCAGCATTTT.